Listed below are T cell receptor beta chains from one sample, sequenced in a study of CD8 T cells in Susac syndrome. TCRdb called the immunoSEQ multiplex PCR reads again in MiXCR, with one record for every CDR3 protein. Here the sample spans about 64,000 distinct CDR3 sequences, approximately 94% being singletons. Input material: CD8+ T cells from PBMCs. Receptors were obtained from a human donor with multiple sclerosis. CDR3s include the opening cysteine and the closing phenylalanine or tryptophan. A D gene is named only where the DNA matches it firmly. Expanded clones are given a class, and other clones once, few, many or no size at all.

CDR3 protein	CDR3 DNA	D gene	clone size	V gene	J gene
CASSLGLADSTDTQYF	TGTGCCAGCAGCCTCGGACTAGCGGATTCTACAGATACGCAGTATTTT	TRBD2	once	TRBV3-1	TRBJ2-3
CATSEPGLQETQYF	TGTGCCACCAGTGAACCGGGACTCCAAGAGACCCAGTACTTC	.	few	TRBV24-1	TRBJ2-5
CSARDLRDHYNEQFF	TGCAGTGCTAGAGATCTCCGGGACCATTACAATGAGCAGTTCTTC	.	.	TRBV20-1	TRBJ2-1
CASSSRTVQETQYF	TGTGCCAGTAGTAGTCGGACAGTCCAAGAGACCCAGTACTTC	.	few	TRBV19	TRBJ2-5
CASIPRHSSYEQYF	TGTGCCAGCATCCCTCGGCACAGCTCCTACGAGCAGTACTTC	.	.	TRBV7-9	TRBJ2-7
CASSSHLSSGANVLTF	TGTGCCAGCAGCTCCCACCTCAGTTCTGGGGCCAACGTCCTGACTTTC	.	.	TRBV13	TRBJ2-6
CASSPDGLAVLFNEQFF	TGTGCCAGTAGTCCAGACGGACTAGCGGTTTTATTTAATGAGCAGTTCTTC	TRBD2	.	TRBV19	TRBJ2-1
CASSLSDSPHEQYF	TGTGCCAGCAGTTTATCAGACAGCCCCCACGAGCAGTACTTC	.	.	TRBV27	TRBJ2-7
CATSRTLREQYF	TGTGCCACCAGCAGGACTCTAAGGGAGCAGTACTTC	.	.	TRBV15	TRBJ2-7
CASSEAASYEQYF	TGTGCCAGCAGTGAAGCGGCGTCCTACGAGCAGTACTTC	.	.	TRBV6-1	TRBJ2-7
CAWSVDVEVNEQFF	TGTGCCTGGAGTGTAGATGTGGAAGTCAATGAGCAGTTCTTC	.	.	TRBV30	TRBJ2-1
CASSGISVSSYNEQFF	TGTGCCAGCAGCGGCATTAGCGTGAGCTCCTACAATGAGCAGTTCTTC	.	.	TRBV7-2	TRBJ2-1
CASRDTLTYEQYF	TGTGCCAGCAGGGACACTCTGACCTACGAGCAGTACTTC	.	.	TRBV28	TRBJ2-7
CASSLLTTADYNEQFF	TGTGCCAGCAGTTTACTGACCACCGCTGATTACAATGAGCAGTTCTTC	.	.	TRBV28	TRBJ2-1
CASSSQGYSNQPQHF	TGTGCCAGCAGCTCACAGGGGTATAGCAATCAGCCCCAGCATTTT	TRBD1	.	TRBV5-6	TRBJ1-5
CASSLGDRFQYF	TGTGCCAGCAGCTTAGGGGACAGGTTTCAGTACTTC	TRBD1	once	TRBV7-2	TRBJ2-4
CASSRDSSSYNEQFF	TGTGCCAGCAGTCGGGACTCTAGCTCCTACAATGAGCAGTTCTTC	.	few	TRBV6-2/TRBV6-3	TRBJ2-1
CASSLGDRNEQFF	TGTGCCAGCAGCTTAGGTGACCGGAATGAGCAGTTCTTC	.	.	TRBV7-3	TRBJ2-1
CATHDSGAYNEQFF	TGTGCCACCCACGACAGCGGGGCGTACAATGAGCAGTTCTTC	TRBD2	once	TRBV6-2/TRBV6-3	TRBJ2-1
CASSTWTSVQETQYF	TGTGCCAGCAGTACCTGGACTAGCGTTCAAGAGACCCAGTACTTC	TRBD2	.	TRBV28	TRBJ2-5
CSSGAYEQYF	TGCAGTAGTGGGGCCTACGAGCAGTACTTC	.	few	TRBV20-1	TRBJ2-7
CASSPNRYEQYF	TGTGCCAGCAGCCCCAATAGATACGAGCAGTACTTC	.	few	TRBV5-4	TRBJ2-7